The present TCR beta chain was sequenced within a study of blood T cell repertoires in COVID-19 (dated by TCRdb to the early 2020s). As for the study more broadly: Samples from collaborators originated in the United States, Italy and Spain and spanned both the acute and convalescent phases of COVID-19. The material from the prospective study consisted of cDNA or gDNA derived from T cells, B-cell-depleted T cells, or PBMCs. Sample metadata almost always included a de-identified subject ID, COVID-19 status, age in years and sex. The samples were drawn from the first 160 participants of the ongoing ImmuneRACE study and from 1,254 subjects provided by 6 global collaborators. The dataset comprised deeply sampled blood TCRbeta repertoires from subjects exposed to, actively infected with, or recovered from COVID-19. Where available, HLA class I and class II types were obtained from metadata supplied by the sample provider rather than from assay-based typing. The repertoires were made available in a free public database intended to serve as a resource for research on the immune response to SARS-CoV-2.

CDR1 and CDR2, looked up from the germline V gene (reference sequence), are LNHNV and YYDKDF. The CDR3, from cysteine to phenylalanine, totals 17 residues. The entry retains the CDR3 DNA only, 51 bases that are in frame from base 1. V is pruned by 3 bases and J by 3 bases, leaving 6 bases of the junction without a gene match. Comments on this clone: Which antigen it targets is not known. No base quality information exists; no much larger clone differs at one position.

Each collaborating institution followed its own protocols to collect whole blood in K2EDTA tubes. Collaborator samples were shipped for TCRbeta analysis as frozen whole blood, isolated PBMCs, or DNA extracted from either sample type. TCRbeta CDR3 regions were amplified from genomic DNA using the immunoSEQ Assay, a bias-controlled multiplex PCR. In the original analysis: The number of nucleated cells in each sample was estimated by amplification of reference gene primers within the assay. Sequence reads were collapsed and filtered to measure the absolute abundance of every unique TCRbeta CDR3 rearrangement. For each sample, productive Simpson clonality was calculated as the square root of Simpson's diversity index across productive rearrangements. The clones in this table, taken by TCRdb from immuneACCESS, are in-frame only. Not every clone is retained; where verified, under half of the shortfall comes from an unresolved V gene, and the cause of the rest is unknown. V, J and clone size reflect that table, while D and trimming were determined from the DNA. A total of over 100,000 clones appear in this sample, 80% of them only once. Approximately 4.2% of the sample is taken by the ten largest.

General study outcomes and caveats: How much clinical and demographic metadata was included differed by source and by participant, and the metadata was provided uncurated.

Sequenced sample: peripheral blood. Recombination linked TRBV15 to TRBJ2-4; 12 middle bases align to TRBD1. This receptor was obtained from a human donor in a cohort sampled during active or convalescent COVID-19. The CDR3 region: CATSRRGTGGVKNIQYF. The nucleotide sequence is given as TGTGCCACCAGCAGGAGGGGGACAGGGGGCGTCAAAAACATTCAGTACTTC.